What follows are 28 T cell receptor beta chains derived from one specimen sequenced in a study of vaccination and CD4 T cells after COVID-19. Noted treatment: roughly 10-day PBMC culture with coronavirus spike peptide pools or control peptides (ViraFEST assay). What these receptors recognize is not known. Sequenced with the Oncomine TCR Beta short-read assay was DNA taken from cultured CD4+ T cells. Using its own MiXCR run on the PCR reads, TCRdb lists one record per CDR3 protein. In the table there are 11,000 or so distinct CDR3 sequences, roughly 46% of which are singletons. The sample taken for sequencing was CD4+ T cells from blood, cultured in vitro. The receptor set was obtained from a human donor who had recovered from COVID-19.

The sample holds a few counts of this clonotype. This chain's CDR3 is CASSLKGTGNFRYTF. In nucleotides, the CDR3 is TGTGCCAGCAGCTTGAAAGGTACAGGGAACTTTCGCTACACCTTC. The V call is TRBV5-4, the J call TRBJ1-2, with D perhaps TRBD1 (6 bases). Germline CDR1 is SGHNT and CDR2 is YYREEE (reference sequence). This CDR3 comprises 15 residues. V was shortened by 1 base and J by 9 bases, with 19 bases between the two germline ends.

In this sample, this clonotype turned up a few times. This chain connects TRBV20-1 to TRBJ1-2; D may be TRBD1 (5 bases). From germline, CDR1 is DFQATT and CDR2 SNEGSKA (reference sequence). V lost 5 bases and J 3 bases, leaving 16 bases between the germline ends. This CDR3 spans 14 amino acids. The chain's CDR3 is CSASQGGGHYGYTF. Here the CDR3 DNA reads TGCAGTGCTTCCCAAGGTGGGGGACACTATGGCTACACCTTC.

This clonotype showed up just a few times. The V and J genes are TRBV24-1 and TRBJ2-2, with TRBD2 identical over 11 bases. The CDR3 is 17 amino acids. Germline V lookup: CDR1 KGHDR, CDR2 SFDVKD. The V and J ends lost 3 bases and 0 bases, in that order; junction bases with no gene match: 2. This CDR3 reads CATSDHSGRANTGELFF. The CDR3 bases are TGTGCCACCAGTGATCATAGCGGGAGGGCGAACACCGGGGAGCTGTTTTTT.

The chain carries TRBV20-1 and TRBJ1-1; TRBD1 aligns across 7 bases. From germline, CDR1 is DFQATT and CDR2 SNEGSKA (reference sequence). The length of the CDR3 is 13 residues. V dropped 0 bases and J dropped 3; count of bases not matched to a gene: 1. The CDR3 DNA is TGCAGTGCTAGAGATCAGGGGGACACTGAAGCTTTCTTT. It translates to CSARDQGDTEAFF.

The V gene is TRBV5-1, the J gene TRBJ1-6; D gene uncertain. The CDR3 runs to 13 residues. Between the trimmed V and J ends, which lost 5 bases and 7 bases, there was a span of 10 bases. Germline assignment: CDR1 SGHRS and CDR2 YFSETQ. This chain's CDR3 is CASRADPNSPLHF. The CDR3 region has the DNA TGCGCCAGCAGGGCGGACCCAAATTCACCCCTCCACTTT.

The gene calls are TRBV12-3 or TRBV12-4 and TRBJ1-5; 12 bases fit TRBD1. Trimming removed 2 bases from V and 6 bases from J; junction bases left unmatched: 11. CDR3 length: 18 residues. The DNA for the CDR3 is TGTGCCAGCAGTTTACACAGTCCCGGGACAGGGGGCGGTCAGCCCCAGCATTTT. Translating it yields CASSLHSPGTGGGQPQHF.

V gene TRBV7-3 combines with J gene TRBJ2-7, with 9 bases fitting TRBD2. Germline CDR1 and CDR2: SGHTA and FQGTGA. J gave up 5 bases and V 5 bases, and 13 bases lay outside the gene matches. The CDR3 covers 16 residues. CDR3 DNA: TGTGCCAGCAGCCCCCAGGGGGGGCTAGCGGGGCACGAGCAGTACTTC. Protein: CASSPQGGLAGHEQYF.

This clonotype was counted a few times. This rearrangement joins TRBV12-3 or TRBV12-4 to TRBJ2-7, with 7 bases aligning to TRBD1. V gave up 6 bases and J gave up 5 bases; unmatched junction bases: 4. The CDR3 contains 12 residues. The chain's CDR3 is CASRRTGNEQYF. The CDR3 bases are TGTGCCAGCAGACGGACAGGCAACGAGCAGTACTTC.

The genes are TRBV30 and TRBJ2-7, with D possibly TRBD2 on 5 matching bases. V lost 0 bases and J 6 bases, leaving 12 bases between the germline ends. CDR1 GTSNPN and CDR2 SVGIG come from the germline V gene (reference sequence). This CDR3 has 13 residues. CDR3 amino acids: CAWSVSGVREQYF. The CDR3 nucleotides read TGTGCCTGGAGTGTGTCCGGGGTTCGCGAGCAGTACTTC.

The genes are TRBV18 and TRBJ1-5, with D hard to call. The CDR3 has 15 residues. Looked up from germline, CDR1 is KGHSH and CDR2 is LQKENI. The V gene lost 1 base and the J gene lost 0 bases, with 7 bases spanning the gap. Written as DNA, the CDR3 is TGTGCCAGCTCACCACTTGGGGTTAGCAATCAGCCCCAGCATTTT. Translated: CASSPLGVSNQPQHF.

The chain employs TRBV19 and TRBJ1-5; a weak D match, TRBD1 (5 bases). CDR1 LNHDA and CDR2 SQIVND come from the germline V gene (reference sequence). The CDR3 consists of 12 residues. Trimming took off 7 bases at V and 4 bases at J, with 8 bases between the two ends. The CDR3 DNA reads as TGTGCCAGTACGAAGGGGAATCAGCCCCAGCATTTT. This translates into CASTKGNQPQHF. The full variable domain, completed using reference TRBV19 and TRBJ1-5, is DGGITQSPKYLFRKEGQNVTLSCEQNLNHDAMYWYRQDPGQGLRLIYYSQIVNDFQKGDIAEGYSVSREKKESFPLTVTSAQKNPTAFYLCASTKGNQPQHFGDGTRLSIL.

The V gene is TRBV30, the J gene TRBJ1-2, with D perhaps matching TRBD1 (6 bases). The CDR3 loop spans 14 amino acids. V was shortened by 8 bases and J by 5 bases, with 21 bases between the two germline ends. Germline V gene sequence: CDR1 GTSNPN, CDR2 SVGIG (reference sequence). The CDR3 nucleotides read TGTGCCGGGGGATTGACAGGCCGGGGGTATGGCTACACCTTC. Protein product: CAGGLTGRGYGYTF. Looking up the rest from reference TRBV30 and TRBJ1-2 gives the full variable domain: SQTIHQWPATLVQPVGSPLSLECTVEGTSNPNLYWYRQAAGRGLQLLFYSVGIGQISSEVPQNLSASRPQDRQFILSSKKLLLSDSGFYLCAGGLTGRGYGYTFGSGTRLTVV.

The chain links TRBV19 to TRBJ2-7; D may correspond to TRBD1 or TRBD2 (6 bases each). V was clipped by 5 bases and J by 7 bases, with 12 bases between them. Germline CDR1 and CDR2: LNHDA and SQIVND (reference sequence). This CDR3 is built from 12 residues. CDR3 nucleotides: TGTGCCAGTAGTCTTCAGGGGAGGGAGCAGTACTTC. Translation gives CASSLQGREQYF.

By sample share, this clonotype is medium-sized. The chain combines TRBV19 with TRBJ1-6; tentative D call: TRBD1 (6 bases). The V and J ends lost 1 base and 7 bases respectively, with 11 bases between them. The V gene's germline CDR1 is LNHDA and CDR2 SQIVND (reference sequence). This CDR3 comprises 15 residues. CDR3 residues: CASSIGGAYNSPLHF. CDR3 nucleotides: TGTGCCAGTAGTATAGGGGGGGCGTACAATTCACCCCTCCACTTT. The full variable domain, completed using reference TRBV19 and TRBJ1-6, is DGGITQSPKYLFRKEGQNVTLSCEQNLNHDAMYWYRQDPGQGLRLIYYSQIVNDFQKGDIAEGYSVSREKKESFPLTVTSAQKNPTAFYLCASSIGGAYNSPLHFGNGTRLTVT.

In nucleotides, the CDR3 is TGTGCCTGGAGTCAAACAGGGGATTCACCCCTCCACTTT. Its protein product is CAWSQTGDSPLHF. The rearrangement joins TRBV30 to TRBJ1-6; 7 bases agree with TRBD1. CDR1 is GTSNPN and CDR2 is SVGIG in the germline V gene (reference sequence). The V and J ends lost 2 bases and 8 bases, in that order; junction bases with no gene match: 3. This CDR3 contains 13 residues.

The CDR3 sequence: CATSRIGRQKLFF. The CDR3, as DNA: TGTGCCACCAGCCGGATAGGGAGGCAAAAACTGTTTTTT. The chain combines TRBV15 with TRBJ1-4; D is unclear. The CDR3 covers 13 residues. Germline CDR1 is LNHNV and CDR2 is YYDKDF (reference sequence). V was shortened by 5 bases and J by 9 bases, with 13 bases between the two germline ends.

This chain joins TRBV28 and TRBJ1-5; the match to TRBD1 covers 7 bases. The trim removed 5 bases at V and 4 bases at J, leaving 14 bases unmatched. This CDR3 contains 17 residues. Looked up from germline, CDR1 is MDHEN and CDR2 is SYDVKM. As DNA, the CDR3 is TGTGCCAGCAGTCCGCTCACAGGGGCTGGATATAATCAGCCCCAGCATTTT. It yields the protein CASSPLTGAGYNQPQHF.

V usage is TRBV5-1 and J usage is TRBJ1-5; D remains unclear. The CDR3 extends over 15 amino acids. Trimming left V 0 bases short and J 0 bases short, with 7 bases between. Germline CDR1 reads SGHRS; CDR2 reads YFSETQ. CDR3 nucleotides: TGCGCCAGCAGCTTGGATGTTTATAGCAATCAGCCCCAGCATTTT. As protein: CASSLDVYSNQPQHF. Variable domain in full (rest from reference TRBV5-1 and TRBJ1-5): KAGVTQTPRYLIKTRGQQVTLSCSPISGHRSVSWYQQTPGQGLQFLFEYFSETQRNKGNFPGRFSGRQFSNSRSEMNVSTLELGDSALYLCASSLDVYSNQPQHFGDGTRLSIL.

CDR3 in amino acids: CASSNTGELFF. The DNA of the CDR3 is TGTGCCAGCAGTAACACCGGGGAGCTGTTTTTT. The J gene is TRBJ2-2, the V gene TRBV25-1; D not certain. V was clipped by 5 bases and J by 2 bases, with 0 bases between them. The CDR3 extends over 11 amino acids. CDR1 and CDR2 (germline): MGHDK, SYGVNS.

There are a few counts of this clonotype. The rearrangement uses TRBV20-1 and TRBJ2-2, with 11 bases matching TRBD1. V lost 2 bases, J lost 5 bases, and 7 bases stayed unmatched. This CDR3 has 16 amino acids. Per the germline V gene, CDR1 is DFQATT and CDR2 is SNEGSKA (reference sequence). CDR3 nucleotides: TGCAGTGCTAGATTGGACAGGGGGCTGCGGACCGGGGAGCTGTTTTTT. It encodes CSARLDRGLRTGELFF.

The rearrangement uses TRBV7-9 and TRBJ2-6, with D unclear. There are 15 residues in the CDR3. V dropped 0 bases and J dropped 4 bases, with 7 bases sitting between them. Germline CDR1 and CDR2: SEHNR and FQNEAQ (reference sequence). CDR3 nucleotide sequence: TGTGCCAGCAGCTTAGCAGGATCCGGGGCCAACGTCCTGACTTTC. Translation gives CASSLAGSGANVLTF.

This clonotype was picked up one time. The genes are TRBV27 and TRBJ2-1, with 9 bases fitting TRBD1. The ends lost 10 bases at V and 4 bases at J; junction bases unmatched: 5. The CDR3 has 13 amino acids. Germline V gene sequence: CDR1 MNHEY, CDR2 SMNVEV (reference sequence). Here the CDR3 reads CATRDRVYNEQFF. CDR3 sequence (DNA): TGTGCCACCCGGGACAGGGTATACAATGAGCAGTTCTTC.

This clonotype has a handful of counts. The chain uses TRBV19 and TRBJ1-5; D unresolved. The CDR3 loop spans 14 amino acids. Trimming stripped 2 bases from V and 6 bases from J, with 11 bases between. Per germline, CDR1 LNHDA and CDR2 SQIVND (reference sequence). CDR3 nucleotides: TGTGCCAGTAGTATAACCGGGTGGGGTCAGCCCCAGCATTTT. Its protein is CASSITGWGQPQHF.

The chain has TRBV6-1 and TRBJ1-1; 8 bases fit TRBD1. The length of the CDR3 is 14 residues. CDR1 and CDR2 (germline): MNHNS, SASEGT. V shed 6 bases and J 3 bases; nucleotides not matched to a gene: 6. CDR3 DNA: TGTGCCAGCAGCCCACAGGGGGAGTACACTGAAGCTTTCTTT. The encoded protein is CASSPQGEYTEAFF.

The V call is TRBV2, the J call TRBJ2-3; D may be TRBD2 (5 bases). Germline V gives CDR1 SNHLY, CDR2 FYNNEI. The V end lost 2 bases, the J end lost 0 bases, and 12 bases lay between the germline ends. The CDR3 is made up of 16 amino acids. The CDR3 bases are TGTGCCAGCAGTGAAAACGGAGGCCTTAGCACAGATACGCAGTATTTT. Translating it yields CASSENGGLSTDTQYF.

This chain links TRBV7-8 with TRBJ1-5, with D maybe TRBD1 (6 bases). Trimming took 7 bases from V and 3 from J, leaving 16 bases between them. CDR1 is SGHVS and CDR2 is FQNEAQ in the germline V gene. This CDR3 is built from 15 residues. The CDR3 here is CASTPRGGSNQPQHF. For the CDR3, the DNA is TGTGCCAGCACCCCGCGGGGGGGCTCCAATCAGCCCCAGCATTTT.

As for this clonotype: A read error may produce the germline difference seen at one junction end. J is TRBJ2-2 and V is TRBV24-1; the match to TRBD1 covers 7 bases. Germline CDR1 is KGHDR and CDR2 is SFDVKD. This CDR3 is 14 amino acids long. CDR3 region: CATSDRQGTGELFF. CDR3 nucleotide sequence: TGTGCCACTAGTGACCGACAGGGCACCGGGGAGCTGTTTTTT.

V gene TRBV20-1 combines with J gene TRBJ1-1; no firm D call. The germline V gene encodes CDR1 DFQATT and CDR2 SNEGSKA (reference sequence). The CDR3 spans 13 residues. Trimming removed 6 bases at V and 2 bases at J, with 13 bases between. The CDR3 sequence is CSAARRRNTEAFF. CDR3 coding DNA: TGCAGTGCCGCGAGACGGCGAAACACTGAAGCTTTCTTT.